The 31 T cell receptor beta chains below all came from one sample that was sequenced in a study of cytomegalovirus exposure and HLA in healthy donors. The PCR employed 60 Vbeta primers together with 13 Jbeta primers. The data were produced by immunoSEQ multiplex PCR, yet TCRdb's version contains in-frame clones alone and is incomplete. The data contain 100,000 or so clones, about 80% of them singletons. The sequenced material came from PBMCs. These receptors all come from a man aged 35 to 55 in good health and CMV-seronegative.

This chain connects TRBV5-8 to TRBJ2-5, with 9 bases aligning to TRBD2. The CDR3 extends over 16 amino acids. Germline CDR1 SGHTS, CDR2 YDEGEE. V was pared by 4 bases and J by 0 bases, with 7 bases of the junction left unmatched. The CDR3 nucleotides are TGTGCCAGCAGCCTGGGGCGGGGGGGCCACCAAGAGACCCAGTACTTC. Its protein product is CASSLGRGGHQETQYF. Together with reference TRBV5-8 and TRBJ2-5, the CDR3 gives the full variable domain: EAGVTQSPTHLIKTRGQQATLRCSPISGHTSVYWYQQALGLGLQFLLWYDEGEERNRGNFPPRFSGRQFPNYSSELNVNALELEDSALYLCASSLGRGGHQETQYFGPGTRLLVL.

The chain is built from TRBV18 and TRBJ2-2; D not certain. Germline V gene sequence: CDR1 KGHSH, CDR2 LQKENI. This CDR3 has 17 residues. The V end was cut by 3 bases, the J end by 4 bases, with 18 bases between. CDR3 in amino acids: CASSPGLVGRGTGELFF. The CDR3 DNA is TGTGCCAGCTCACCTGGGCTGGTTGGGCGTGGCACCGGGGAGCTGTTTTTT.

This clone was seen once. CDR3 nucleotide sequence: TGCACCAGCAGCCTGGGGGGGCGGTATGGCTACACCTTC. It specifies CTSSLGGRYGYTF. J is TRBJ1-2 and V is TRBV1. TRBV1 is shown as a pseudogene. This CDR3 contains 13 residues.

J is TRBJ1-2 and V is TRBV6-5, with D tentatively TRBD1 (6 bases). The germline V gene has CDR1 MNHEY and CDR2 SVGAGI. The CDR3 contains 14 residues. V was pared by 6 bases and J by 6 bases, with 17 bases between. The CDR3 DNA follows: TGTGCCAGCAGGCCAGACAGGCTCTACGATGGCTACACCTTC. Translating it yields CASRPDRLYDGYTF.

The chain uses TRBV4-1 and TRBJ2-1, with 10 bases fitting TRBD2. The length of the CDR3 is 15 residues. V gave up 0 bases and J gave up 11 bases; unmatched junction bases: 7. CDR1 MGHRA and CDR2 YSYEKL come from the germline V gene. The chain's CDR3 is CASSQDRLAGAQQFF. CDR3 bases: TGCGCCAGCAGCCAAGATCGGCTAGCGGGGGCTCAGCAGTTCTTC.

The rearrangement links TRBV10-3 to TRBJ2-1; possible D gene TRBD2, 5 bases. The CDR3 is made up of 11 amino acids. Germline V gene lookup returns CDR1 ENHRY and CDR2 SYGVKD. V gave up 3 bases and J gave up 9 bases, with 6 bases separating them. The CDR3 DNA is TGTGCCATCAGTGACCTAGCTGAGCAGTTCTTC. Encoded protein: CAISDLAEQFF.

This clone was recorded a few times. The CDR3 nucleotides are TGTGCCTGGAGTACCCGGGACAGGGGGTTACAGGGCTACACCTTC. Translated: CAWSTRDRGLQGYTF. The chain employs TRBV30 and TRBJ1-2; 11 positions match TRBD1. Germline values: CDR1 GTSNPN, CDR2 SVGIG (reference sequence). Unmatched junction bases numbered 10, after V lost 2 bases and J lost 8 bases. This CDR3 spans 15 amino acids.

The chain recombines TRBV5-1 with TRBJ2-7; weak D call: TRBD1 (5 bases). V dropped 6 bases and J dropped 4 bases, with 23 bases sitting between them. CDR1 SGHRS and CDR2 YFSETQ come from the germline V gene. The CDR3 extends over 16 amino acids. The CDR3: CASNPRQSPVPYEQYV. DNA for the CDR3: TGCGCCAGCAACCCAAGACAGTCCCCTGTCCCTTACGAGCAGTACGTC.

The rearrangement joins TRBV4-3 to TRBJ2-4, with TRBD2 identical over 12 bases. This CDR3 is 16 amino acids long. The V segment lost 1 base and the J segment 6 bases; nucleotides outside the gene matches: 4. Germline V gives CDR1 LGHNA, CDR2 YSLEER. CDR3: CASSQGLAGALNIQYF. The CDR3 DNA reads TGCGCCAGCAGCCAAGGACTAGCGGGGGCCCTAAACATTCAGTACTTC.

This chain connects TRBV5-4 to TRBJ1-1, with 7 bases aligning to TRBD1. This CDR3 contains 14 residues. Germline-derived CDR1 and CDR2 are SGHNT and YYREEE (reference sequence). The ends lost 4 bases at V and 5 bases at J; junction bases unmatched: 8. The CDR3 reads CASSPGGGGTEAFF. CDR3 nucleotides: TGTGCCAGCAGCCCCGGAGGGGGCGGGACTGAAGCTTTCTTT. Full variable domain (remainder filled in from reference TRBV5-4 and TRBJ1-1): ETGVTQSPTHLIKTRGQQVTLRCSSQSGHNTVSWYQQALGQGPQFIFQYYREEENGRGNFPPRFSGLQFPNYSSELNVNALELDDSALYLCASSPGGGGTEAFFGQGTRLTVV.

Concerning this clone itself: The junction departs from germline at one end; a sequencing error may be responsible. The J gene is TRBJ2-3, the V gene TRBV2; 13 nucleotides match TRBD2. Germline-derived CDR1 and CDR2 are SNHLY and FYNNEI. CDR3 length: 11 amino acids. In DNA form, the CDR3 reads TGTGCCAGCAGCCAACTAGCGGGGGGGCGATTT. It yields the protein CASSQLAGGRF.

The gene calls are TRBV7-9 and TRBJ1-5; 10 bases are shared with TRBD1. Unmatched junction bases numbered 11, after V lost 4 bases and J lost 5 bases. CDR3 size: 17 residues. The germline CDR1 and CDR2 sequences are SEHNR and FQNEAQ (reference sequence). The CDR3 region has the DNA TGTGCCAGCAGCTCGAAAAACCGGGACAGGGGAGATCAGCCCCAGCATTTT. Its translation: CASSSKNRDRGDQPQHF.

Only a few counts were recorded for this clone. The junction does not match germline at one end; this may be a read error. J is TRBJ1-2 and V is TRBV5-1; 8 bases are a match to TRBD1. The CDR3 is 14 amino acids. Germline lookup yields CDR1 SGHRS and CDR2 YFSETQ. CDR3 loop: CASSPAGRGHGYTF. CDR3 in DNA: TGTGCCAGCAGCCCTGCGGGCAGGGGGCACGGCTACACCTTC.

The chain has TRBV7-9 and TRBJ1-4; 8 nucleotides line up with TRBD1. Germline loops: CDR1 SEHNR, CDR2 FQNEAQ (reference sequence). This CDR3 spans 15 amino acids. The V and J ends lost 4 bases and 4 bases, in that order; junction bases with no gene match: 5. The CDR3 DNA sequence: TGTGCCAGCAGCTCAGACAGGGGTAATAATGAAAAACTGTTTTTT. It codes for CASSSDRGNNEKLFF.

DNA for the CDR3: TGTGCCAGCATATGGGGCATGAACACTGAAGCTTTCTTT. Protein sequence: CASIWGMNTEAFF. The chain joins TRBV6-1 to TRBJ1-1; D possibly corresponds to TRBD1 (5 bases). From germline, CDR1 is MNHNS and CDR2 SASEGT. This CDR3 has 13 residues. Trimming took off 7 bases at V and 0 bases at J, with 9 bases between the two ends.

V and J are TRBV10-3 and TRBJ1-1, with D perhaps matching TRBD1 (6 bases). Germline CDR1 and CDR2: ENHRY and SYGVKD. The CDR3 totals 15 residues. V was shortened by 3 bases and J by 1 base, with 12 bases between the two germline ends. CDR3 sequence (DNA): TGTGCCATCAGTGAAAAACAGGGAAAGAACACTGAAGCTTTCTTT. The encoded protein is CAISEKQGKNTEAFF.

This chain connects TRBV6-1 to TRBJ1-1; TRBD1 is a possible D gene (6 bases). Germline V gene data show CDR1 as MNHNS and CDR2 as SASEGT. V lost 6 bases, J lost 3 bases, and 14 bases lay in between. This CDR3 is built from 14 residues. The CDR3 DNA sequence: TGTGCCAGCAGCCGACAGGCGTTGGACACTGAAGCTTTCTTT. Its translation: CASSRQALDTEAFF.

This clone has only one observation. DNA for the CDR3: TGTGCCAGCTCGCCCGGGACAGGGGATCAGCCCCAGCATTTT. The encoded protein is CASSPGTGDQPQHF. The chain has TRBV18 and TRBJ1-5, with 10 nucleotides matching TRBD1. Germline V lookup: CDR1 KGHSH, CDR2 LQKENI. CDR3 size: 14 residues. The V segment lost 6 bases and the J segment 5 bases; nucleotides outside the gene matches: 4.

The count of this clone is one. The chain is built from TRBV30 and TRBJ2-7; 8 nucleotides agree with TRBD2. In germline, CDR1 is GTSNPN, CDR2 SVGIG (reference sequence). The length of the CDR3 is 15 residues. After removal of 3 bases from V and 3 bases from J, the junction contained 10 bases not matched to a gene. The CDR3 DNA is TGTGCCTGGAGGGGATCGGCGGGGGGAAACTACGAGCAGTACTTC. Amino acid sequence: CAWRGSAGGNYEQYF.

V usage is TRBV5-1 and J usage is TRBJ1-2; D is unresolved. Germline CDR1 reads SGHRS; CDR2 reads YFSETQ. V was shortened by 1 base and J by 4 bases, with 11 bases between the two germline ends. The CDR3 consists of 14 residues. DNA of the CDR3: TGCGCCAGCAGCTTGAATTTACCCAGCTATGGCTACACCTTC. Encoded protein: CASSLNLPSYGYTF.

The rearrangement links TRBV19 to TRBJ1-4; a weak D match, TRBD1 (5 bases). V shed 7 bases and J shed 3 bases, with 12 bases lying between them. The CDR3 runs to 14 residues. CDR1 and CDR2 from the germline V gene are LNHDA and SQIVND (reference sequence). The CDR3 spells CASKGTPSNEKLFF. In DNA, the CDR3 is TGTGCCAGTAAGGGGACTCCTTCTAATGAAAAACTGTTTTTT.

The DNA of the CDR3 is TGTGCCAGCAAGGAGACGGTCAACACTGAAGCTTTCTTT. This encodes CASKETVNTEAFF. The genes are TRBV6-5 and TRBJ1-1; D gene uncertain. Trimming stripped 7 bases from V and 2 bases from J, with 11 bases between. The CDR3 length is 13 residues. Germline CDR1 reads MNHEY; CDR2 reads SVGAGI.

The CDR3 loop is CASSPGLADPDTQYF. CDR3 nucleotides: TGCGCCAGCAGCCCGGGACTAGCGGACCCAGATACGCAGTATTTT. V usage is TRBV5-1 and J usage is TRBJ2-3, with 11 nucleotides matching TRBD2. Germline CDR1 is SGHRS and CDR2 is YFSETQ. The CDR3 consists of 15 residues. With V trimmed by 4 bases and J by 4 bases, 5 bases remained unmatched.

This clone has just a few counts. V gene TRBV5-8 combines with J gene TRBJ2-3; 7 nucleotides line up with TRBD1. The CDR3 totals 13 residues. In germline, CDR1 is SGHTS, CDR2 YDEGEE. With 3 bases clipped from V and 5 bases from J, the junction kept 3 bases outside the gene matches. The CDR3 here is CASSYGQEDTQYF. The CDR3 DNA follows: TGTGCCAGCAGCTACGGACAGGAAGATACGCAGTATTTT.

Remarks on this clone: The junction does not match germline at one end; this may be a read error. The chain links TRBV7-9 to TRBJ1-2, with 10 bases aligning to TRBD1. The CDR3 contains 12 residues. Per the germline V gene, CDR1 is SEHNR and CDR2 is FQNEAQ (reference sequence). In DNA, the CDR3 is TGTTCCAGCAGCAGGACAGGGGGAGGCTACACCTTC. It specifies CSSSRTGGGYTF.

The chain uses TRBV7-2 and TRBJ2-1, with TRBD1 matching over 9 bases. The CDR3 contains 16 residues. The junction had 5 bases not matched to a gene; V was cut back by 1 base and J by 4 bases. Per germline, CDR1 SGHTA and CDR2 FQGNSA. The CDR3: CASSLEPGQGYNEQFF. DNA for the CDR3: TGTGCCAGCAGCTTAGAACCGGGACAGGGTTACAATGAGCAGTTCTTC.

The chain carries TRBV7-9 and TRBJ2-7, with TRBD2 as a possible D gene (5 bases). Germline assignment: CDR1 SEHNR and CDR2 FQNEAQ (reference sequence). This CDR3 contains 14 residues. DNA for the CDR3: TGTTCCAGCAGCTTATTAGAGGGATCCTACGAGCAGTACGTC. Translation gives CSSSLLEGSYEQYV.

The rearrangement joins TRBV2 to TRBJ1-1; 8 bases are a match to TRBD1. Germline CDR1 and CDR2: SNHLY and FYNNEI. The CDR3 extends over 13 amino acids. With 8 bases clipped from V and 3 bases from J, the junction kept 5 bases outside the gene matches. The CDR3, as DNA: TGTGCCAGCGAGGGACAGGCTCACACTGAAGCTTTCTTT. Protein sequence: CASEGQAHTEAFF.

V and J are TRBV6-5 and TRBJ2-5; 9 bases map to TRBD1. The J call is uncertain, as TRBJ2-7 better fits the DNA end. The CDR3 spans 15 residues. Germline lookup yields CDR1 MNHEY and CDR2 SVGAGI. CDR3 region: CASSYSGQGPYEQYF. Written as DNA, the CDR3 is TGTGCCAGCAGTTACTCGGGACAGGGTCCCTACGAGCAGTACTTC.

The chain couples TRBV2 to TRBJ1-2, with 8 bases matching TRBD1. J gave up 7 bases and V 6 bases, and 10 bases lay outside the gene matches. The germline gives CDR1 SNHLY, CDR2 FYNNEI. The CDR3 has 14 amino acids. This CDR3 is CASRGFGQGLGYTF. In nucleotides, the CDR3 is TGTGCCAGCAGAGGCTTCGGACAGGGTCTTGGCTACACCTTC.

The V and J genes are TRBV5-4 and TRBJ1-4; D possibly corresponds to TRBD1 (5 bases). Trimming left V 5 bases short and J 5 bases short, with 22 bases between. This CDR3 is 17 amino acids long. CDR1 is SGHNT, CDR2 YYREEE, per germline (reference sequence). The CDR3 DNA is TGTGCCAGCAGTATATGGGGTGCGGGGGGATCGAATGAAAAACTGTTTTTT. Encoded protein: CASSIWGAGGSNEKLFF.